The 14 T cell receptor beta chains in this list originate from one sample, sequenced in a study of blood T cell repertoires in COVID-19. TCRdb's copy holds only in-frame clones and misses some; the assay was immunoSEQ multiplex PCR. The sample lists over 15,000 clones; over 70% were seen once. Source material: peripheral blood. Source of these receptors: an older man with acute or convalescent COVID-19.

The chain couples TRBV6-5 to TRBJ1-1, with TRBD1 as a possible D gene (6 bases). The germline V and J ends were trimmed by 3 bases and 5 bases, with 19 bases remaining between them. This CDR3 comprises 16 residues. Looked up from germline, CDR1 is MNHEY and CDR2 is SVGAGI. The CDR3 DNA reads as TGTGCCAGCAGTTATTCCGCAACAGGGTTGTTAACTGAAGCTTTCTTT. Protein: CASSYSATGLLTEAFF.

This rearrangement joins TRBV2 to TRBJ2-3; 7 nucleotides align to TRBD2. The CDR3 covers 18 residues. V was pared by 4 bases and J by 2 bases, with 15 bases of the junction left unmatched. Per the germline V gene, CDR1 is SNHLY and CDR2 is FYNNEI. In DNA, the CDR3 is TGTGCCAGCAGTGTTCGACGTGGTTCGGGGGGATACACAGATACGCAGTATTTT. This gives the protein CASSVRRGSGGYTDTQYF.

The chain uses TRBV12-5 and TRBJ1-1; TRBD1 matches at 7 bases. V lost 0 bases, J lost 0 bases, and 7 bases stayed unmatched. This CDR3 comprises 17 residues. CDR1 LGHNT and CDR2 FRNRAP come from the germline V gene. The CDR3 region is CASGLVTGALMNTEAFF. The CDR3 nucleotides read TGTGCTAGTGGTTTGGTAACAGGGGCCCTGATGAACACTGAAGCTTTCTTT.

This rearrangement joins TRBV9 to TRBJ1-2; D is unresolved. Trimming left V 0 bases short and J 6 bases short, with 6 bases between. The germline gives CDR1 SGDLS, CDR2 YYNGEE. This CDR3 is 12 amino acids long. The CDR3 DNA follows: TGTGCCAGCAGCGTAGGAGACAATGGCTACACCTTC. Its translation is CASSVGDNGYTF. Complete variable domain (other parts from reference TRBV9 and TRBJ1-2): DSGVTQTPKHLITATGQRVTLRCSPRSGDLSVYWYQQSLDQGLQFLIQYYNGEERAKGNILERFSAQQFPDLHSELNLSSLELGDSALYFCASSVGDNGYTFGSGTRLTVV.

This chain uses TRBV6-5 with TRBJ2-7, with 10 bases that match TRBD2. The CDR3 has 14 amino acids. Germline V gene sequence: CDR1 MNHEY, CDR2 SVGAGI. With 6 bases clipped from V and 4 bases from J, the junction kept 6 bases outside the gene matches. For the CDR3, the DNA is TGTGCCAGCAGACTTACTAGCGGGGAATACGAGCAGTACTTC. Amino acids: CASRLTSGEYEQYF.

The J gene is TRBJ1-6, the V gene TRBV15, with 9 positions matching TRBD1. V was pared by 0 bases and J by 9 bases, with 12 bases of the junction left unmatched. Per the germline V gene, CDR1 is LNHNV and CDR2 is YYDKDF (reference sequence). The CDR3 has 18 residues. The CDR3 DNA follows: TGTGCCACCAGCAGAGATAGTAATACAGGGACAGGGAGTTCACCCCTCCACTTT. Its translation: CATSRDSNTGTGSSPLHF.

The chain carries TRBV19 and TRBJ1-3, with a tentative D call TRBD1 (5 bases). V was shortened by 10 bases and J by 4 bases, with 17 bases between the two germline ends. Per germline, CDR1 LNHDA and CDR2 SQIVND (reference sequence). The length of the CDR3 is 14 residues. The CDR3 protein is CATRMGLAGNTIYF. The DNA of the CDR3 is TGTGCCACCCGGATGGGGCTGGCCGGAAACACCATATATTTT. Based on the CDR3 plus reference TRBV19 and TRBJ1-3, the full variable domain is DGGITQSPKYLFRKEGQNVTLSCEQNLNHDAMYWYRQDPGQGLRLIYYSQIVNDFQKGDIAEGYSVSREKKESFPLTVTSAQKNPTAFYLCATRMGLAGNTIYFGEGSWLTVV.

V usage is TRBV30 and J usage is TRBJ1-6; no firm D call. The germline CDR1 and CDR2 sequences are GTSNPN and SVGIG (reference sequence). V was clipped by 2 bases and J by 10 bases, with 12 bases between them. There are 13 residues in the CDR3. The DNA of the CDR3 is TGTGCCTGGAGTACCCTGGGGAGGTCACCCCTCCACTTT. Translation gives CAWSTLGRSPLHF. The full variable domain, completed using reference TRBV30 and TRBJ1-6, is SQTIHQWPATLVQPVGSPLSLECTVEGTSNPNLYWYRQAAGRGLQLLFYSVGIGQISSEVPQNLSASRPQDRQFILSSKKLLLSDSGFYLCAWSTLGRSPLHFGNGTRLTVT.

The chain carries TRBV25-1 and TRBJ1-2, with 8 positions matching TRBD1. V dropped 5 bases and J dropped 8; count of bases not matched to a gene: 4. CDR3 size: 12 residues. The germline V gene encodes CDR1 MGHDK and CDR2 SYGVNS. CDR3 region: CASSQDRVGYTF. The CDR3 DNA sequence: TGTGCCAGCAGTCAGGACAGGGTGGGCTACACCTTC.

The V call is TRBV11-3, the J call TRBJ2-5; 11 bases agree with TRBD2. This CDR3 comprises 15 residues. Germline V gives CDR1 SGHNT, CDR2 YENEEA. Losses at the gene ends were 3 bases for V and 5 bases for J; bases not matched to a gene: 5. Here the CDR3 reads CASSFLAGGKETQYF. The CDR3 region has the DNA TGTGCCAGCAGCTTTCTAGCGGGGGGTAAGGAGACCCAGTACTTC.

The chain has TRBV9 and TRBJ2-1, with D perhaps matching TRBD2 (5 bases). V was pared by 4 bases and J by 7 bases, with 18 bases between. In germline, CDR1 is SGDLS, CDR2 YYNGEE. The CDR3 spans 15 residues. Here the CDR3 DNA reads TGTGCCAGCAGCCCAGAGACCCTCCCGGGAAATGAGCAGTTCTTC. Amino acid sequence: CASSPETLPGNEQFF.

The rearrangement links TRBV6-5 to TRBJ2-2; unclear D gene. The CDR3 spans 15 residues. With 0 bases removed from V and 4 bases from J, the gap between germline ends came to 9 bases. CDR1 MNHEY and CDR2 SVGAGI come from the germline V gene. The CDR3 protein is CASSYSGSFTGELFF. CDR3 DNA sequence: TGTGCCAGCAGTTACTCTGGCAGTTTCACCGGGGAGCTGTTTTTT.

The V and J genes are TRBV24-1 and TRBJ2-1; D gene uncertain. The CDR3 extends over 15 amino acids. Between the trimmed V and J ends, which lost 4 bases and 4 bases, there was a span of 13 bases. Germline CDR1 is KGHDR and CDR2 is SFDVKD. The CDR3 DNA reads TGTGCCACCAGTGACCCAAGAACGGTATACAATGAGCAGTTCTTC. This gives the protein CATSDPRTVYNEQFF.

The chain carries TRBV7-2 and TRBJ1-2; D gene unclear. CDR3 length: 12 residues. The V gene's germline CDR1 is SGHTA and CDR2 FQGNSA. V lost 5 bases and J 7 bases, leaving 11 bases between the germline ends. CDR3 amino acids: CASSPLLPGYTF. CDR3 in DNA: TGTGCCAGCAGCCCCCTCCTCCCTGGCTACACCTTC.